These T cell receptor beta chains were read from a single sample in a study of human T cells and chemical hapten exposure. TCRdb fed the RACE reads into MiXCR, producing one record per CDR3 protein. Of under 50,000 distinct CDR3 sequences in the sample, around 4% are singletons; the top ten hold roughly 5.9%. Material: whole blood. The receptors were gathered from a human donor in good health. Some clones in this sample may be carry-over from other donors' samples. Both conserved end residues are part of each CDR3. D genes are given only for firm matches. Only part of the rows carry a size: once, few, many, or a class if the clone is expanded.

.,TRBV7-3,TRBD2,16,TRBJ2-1,TGTGCCAGCAGCCCCGGCCCCGGCGGGGGAAACAATGAGCAGTTCTTC,CASSPGPGGGNNEQFF
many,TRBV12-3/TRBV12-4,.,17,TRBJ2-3,TGTGCCAGCAGTTTGGGTTGGGACGTAGCAATAGGGGATACGCAGTATTTT,CASSLGWDVAIGDTQYF
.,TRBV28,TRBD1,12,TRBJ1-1,TGTGCCAGCCGTTCCAGGACAGGGGGAGCTTTCTTT,CASRSRTGGAFF
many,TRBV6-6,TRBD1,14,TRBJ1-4,TGTGCCAGCAGTTACGGACAGGTTTTTGAAAAACTGTTTTTT,CASSYGQVFEKLFF
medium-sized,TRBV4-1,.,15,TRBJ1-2,TGCGCCAGCAGCCAAGATCGGGGGGCTGGGTATGGCTACACCTTC,CASSQDRGAGYGYTF
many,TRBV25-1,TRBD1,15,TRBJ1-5,TGTGCCAGCAGGGCCTTGGACAGGGTAGAACAGCCCCAGCATTTT,CASRALDRVEQPQHF
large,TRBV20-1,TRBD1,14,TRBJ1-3,TGCAGTGCTAGAGACGGACAGGGTAGAAACACCATATATTTT,CSARDGQGRNTIYF
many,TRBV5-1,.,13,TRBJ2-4,TGCGCCAGCTCCCCACGTGGGGGAAACATTCAGTACTTC,CASSPRGGNIQYF
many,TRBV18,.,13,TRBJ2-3,TGTGCCAGCTCACCGGGGATCGCAGATACGCAGTATTTT,CASSPGIADTQYF
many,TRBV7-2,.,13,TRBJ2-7,TGTGCCAGCAGCTTAGTGCGGGTAGGCGAGCAGTACTTC,CASSLVRVGEQYF
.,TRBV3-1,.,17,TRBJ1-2,TGTGCCAGCAGCTCAAACAGACCACAGGGTTCTTACTATGGCTACACCTTC,CASSSNRPQGSYYGYTF
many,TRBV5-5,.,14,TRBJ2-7,TGTGCCAGCAGCTTGGCGGGGGCCGCCTACGAGCAGTACTTC,CASSLAGAAYEQYF
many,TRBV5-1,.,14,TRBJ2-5,TGCGCCAGCAGCTTGAGGTCTACTCAAGAGACCCAGTACTTC,CASSLRSTQETQYF
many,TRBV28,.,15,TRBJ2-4,TGTGCCAGCGGATCTTTAGCGGTAGCCAAAAACATTCAGTACTTC,CASGSLAVAKNIQYF
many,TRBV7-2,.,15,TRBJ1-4,TGTGCCAGCAGCACAGGGAACCCAACTAATGAAAAACTGTTTTTT,CASSTGNPTNEKLFF
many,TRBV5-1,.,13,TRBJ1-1,TGCGCCAGCAGCTCTGGACAGTACACTGAAGCTTTCTTT,CASSSGQYTEAFF
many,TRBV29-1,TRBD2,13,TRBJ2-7,TGCAGCGTCAGCGGACTAGCGGGGTACGAGCAGTACTTC,CSVSGLAGYEQYF
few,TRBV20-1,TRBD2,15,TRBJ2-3,TGCAGTGCCCCGCGACTAGCAAGGAGGTCTGATACGCAGTATTTT,CSAPRLARRSDTQYF
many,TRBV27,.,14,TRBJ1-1,TGTGCCAGCAGTTTATCGAATCTCAACACTGAAGCTTTCTTT,CASSLSNLNTEAFF
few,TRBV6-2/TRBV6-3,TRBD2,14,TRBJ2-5,TGTGCCAGCAGTTTCTCTAGCGGACAAGAGACCCAGTACTTC,CASSFSSGQETQYF
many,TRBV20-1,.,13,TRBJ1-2,TGCAGTGCTAGGGACACCTATAACTATGGCTACACCTTC,CSARDTYNYGYTF
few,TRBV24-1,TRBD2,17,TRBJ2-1,TGTGCCACCGCACTAGCGGGAGGGCCTCTATCCTACAATGAGCAGTTCTTC,CATALAGGPLSYNEQFF
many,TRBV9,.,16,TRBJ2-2,TGTGCCAGCAGCGTAGTCTCCCAACCGAACACCGGGGAGCTGTTTTTT,CASSVVSQPNTGELFF
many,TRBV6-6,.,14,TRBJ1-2,TGTGCCATTCAGGACAGCTCTCCCAACTATGGCTACACCTTC,CAIQDSSPNYGYTF
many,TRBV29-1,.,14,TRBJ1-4,TGCAGCGTTGAGGGCACTTCAACTAATGAAAAACTGTTTTTT,CSVEGTSTNEKLFF
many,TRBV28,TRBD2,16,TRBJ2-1,TGTGCCAGCAGTTTCATCTCTAGCGGGAGGTGGAATGAGCAGTTCTTC,CASSFISSGRWNEQFF
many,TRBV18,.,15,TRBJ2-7,TGTGCCAGCTCAGCAACTAGGGGGGCAGACAACGAGCAGTACTTC,CASSATRGADNEQYF
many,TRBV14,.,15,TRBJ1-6,TGTGCCAGCAGCGTAACCGACAGTCAGAATTCACCCCTCCACTTT,CASSVTDSQNSPLHF
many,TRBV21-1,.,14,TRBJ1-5,TGTGCCAGCAGCGTACAGGGAGGAAATCAGCCCCAGCATTTT,CASSVQGGNQPQHF
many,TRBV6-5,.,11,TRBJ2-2,TGTGCCAGCATGGTTGCCGGGGAGCTGTTTTTT,CASMVAGELFF
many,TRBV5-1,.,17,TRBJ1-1,TGCGCCAGCAGCTTGGAGGGGCAGGGCGCCCTGAACACTGAAGCTTTCTTT,CASSLEGQGALNTEAFF
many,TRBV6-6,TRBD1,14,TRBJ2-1,TGTGCCAGCAGTTGGGACAGACTTTACAATGAGCAGTTCTTC,CASSWDRLYNEQFF
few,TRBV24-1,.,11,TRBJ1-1,TGTGCCACCAGGGGTCAGGGGGAAGCTTTCTTT,CATRGQGEAFF
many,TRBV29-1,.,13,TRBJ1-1,TGCAGCGTTAATGGACGGATGAACACTGAAGCTTTCTTT,CSVNGRMNTEAFF
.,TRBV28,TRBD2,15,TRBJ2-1,TGTGCCAGCAGTCAGGCGGGAGGTCGAGTTCATGAGCAGTTCTTC,CASSQAGGRVHEQFF
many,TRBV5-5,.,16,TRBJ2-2,TGTGCCAGCAGCTCCCAGCCCGGCCCGAGAACCGGGGAGCTGTTTTTT,CASSSQPGPRTGELFF
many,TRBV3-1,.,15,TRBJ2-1,TGTGCCAGCAGCCCCATACTGAGCTCCTACAATGAGCAGTTCTTC,CASSPILSSYNEQFF
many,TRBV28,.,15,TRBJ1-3,TGTGCCAGCACCTCCCTCCAGGGTTATGGAAACACCATATATTTT,CASTSLQGYGNTIYF
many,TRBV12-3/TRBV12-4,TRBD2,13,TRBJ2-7,TGTGCCAGCGTGAGCGGGAGAGGCTGGGAGCAGTACTTC,CASVSGRGWEQYF
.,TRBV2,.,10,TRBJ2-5,TGTGCCAGCAGCGAAGAGACCCAGTACTTC,CASSEETQYF
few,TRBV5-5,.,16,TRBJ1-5,TGTGCCAGCAGCCTAAATCCTCTAGGGAACGCTCAGCCCCAGCATTTT,CASSLNPLGNAQPQHF
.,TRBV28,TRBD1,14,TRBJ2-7,TGTGCCACGGTTGGACAGGGGGCAAGTGGCGAGCAGTACTTC,CATVGQGASGEQYF
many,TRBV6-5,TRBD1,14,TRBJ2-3,TGTGCCAGCAGCCCCAGGGGGCACGAGAATACGCAGTATTTT,CASSPRGHENTQYF
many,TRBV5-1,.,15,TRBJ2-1,TGCGCCAGCAGCTTGGCGGGGTACTCCTACAATGAGCAGTTCTTC,CASSLAGYSYNEQFF
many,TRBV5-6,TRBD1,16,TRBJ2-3,TGTGCCAGCAGCCGCCCAGACAGGGTCGCCTCAGATACGCAGTATTTT,CASSRPDRVASDTQYF
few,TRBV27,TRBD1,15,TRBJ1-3,TGTGCCAGCACACGGACAGGGGGCTCTGGAAACACCATATATTTT,CASTRTGGSGNTIYF
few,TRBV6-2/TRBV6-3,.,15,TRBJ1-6,TGTGCCAGCAGTTACAGGGGCTCCTATAATTCACCCCTCCACTTT,CASSYRGSYNSPLHF
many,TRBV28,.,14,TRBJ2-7,TGTGCCAGCAGTTTTTGGGGGAAGGACTACGAGCAGTACTTC,CASSFWGKDYEQYF
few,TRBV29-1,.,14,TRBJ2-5,TGCAGCGTCAAGGAATTGGGACCAGGAGGGACCCAGTACTTC,CSVKELGPGGTQYF
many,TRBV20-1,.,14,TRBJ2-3,TGCAGTGCATGGATCTGGCGGGGCACAGATACGCAGTATTTT,CSAWIWRGTDTQYF
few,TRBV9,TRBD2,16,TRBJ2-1,TGTGCCAGCAGCGTAGTGGGGACTAGCTCCTACAATGAGCAGTTCTTC,CASSVVGTSSYNEQFF
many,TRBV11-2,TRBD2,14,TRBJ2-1,TGTGCCAGCAGCCCAGCGGGACTGTACAATGAGCAGTTCTTC,CASSPAGLYNEQFF